These 26 T cell receptor beta chains were all obtained from the same sample, sequenced in a study of human T cells and chemical hapten exposure (dated by TCRdb to about 2021). The method behind the library was RACE. Sequencing took place on a NextSeq 500. TCRdb trimmed public reads at Q25 via fastp, called clones via MiXCR and kept in-frame beta chains. A single entry per CDR3 protein holds the most common genes and DNA from its merged rows. The sample has approximately 80,000 distinct CDR3 sequences on record, under 11% of them singletons. Around 5% of the sample comes from the top ten. In light of the paper, this sample's time point label describes: patch test 2, 6 weeks after DPC sensitization. Explained via the paper, the treatment or condition label denotes: therapeutic diphenylcyclopropenone sensitization with weekly scalp DPC. The source material was whole blood, sampled in connection with sensitization to the hapten diphenylcyclopropenone (DPC). These receptors were taken from a woman aged 45-65 years with alopecia areata. Some clones in this sample may be carry-over from other donors' samples.

The chain has TRBV12-3 or TRBV12-4 and TRBJ1-6; 7 nucleotides align to TRBD1. CDR3 length: 16 residues. J gave up 6 bases and V 5 bases, and 10 bases lay outside the gene matches. Here the CDR3 reads CASSPDRARLNSPLHF. In DNA, the CDR3 is TGTGCCAGCAGTCCAGACAGGGCTAGACTTAATTCACCCCTCCACTTT.

At least ten counts were recorded for this clonotype. The chain uses TRBV18 and TRBJ1-1; 9 bases align to TRBD1. Trimming cost V 6 bases and J 7 bases; bases outside gene matches: 6. CDR1 and CDR2 (germline): KGHSH, LQKENI. CDR3 length: 13 residues. In DNA form, the CDR3 reads TGTGCCAGCTCGACCGGGACAGGGATTGAAGCTTTCTTT. This encodes CASSTGTGIEAFF.

Written as DNA, the CDR3 is TGTGCCAGCACCCTAACTCGGGCAGATACGCAGTATTTT. It yields the protein CASTLTRADTQYF. This chain uses TRBV7-9 with TRBJ2-3; D gene ambiguous. This CDR3 is 13 amino acids long. CDR1 is SEHNR and CDR2 is FQNEAQ in the germline V gene (reference sequence). V dropped 7 bases and J dropped 4 bases, with 12 bases sitting between them.

This chain connects TRBV19 to TRBJ1-2; D gene unclear. Deletions cut 7 bases from V and 2 bases from J, with 8 bases between. The CDR3 is 12 amino acids. Germline V gives CDR1 LNHDA, CDR2 SQIVND (reference sequence). The CDR3 sequence: CASKQQNYGYTF. DNA for the CDR3: TGTGCCAGTAAACAGCAAAACTATGGCTACACCTTC. Complete variable domain (other parts from reference TRBV19 and TRBJ1-2): DGGITQSPKYLFRKEGQNVTLSCEQNLNHDAMYWYRQDPGQGLRLIYYSQIVNDFQKGDIAEGYSVSREKKESFPLTVTSAQKNPTAFYLCASKQQNYGYTFGSGTRLTVV.

Points on this clonotype: A much larger clone lies a single base off, so this may be a read error. J is TRBJ2-4 and V is TRBV21-1. TRBV21-1 is classified as a pseudogene. CDR3 length: 15 amino acids. This chain's CDR3 is CASGQQNLAKNIRYF. The CDR3 coding sequence is TGTGCCAGCGGCCAACAAAATTTAGCCAAAAACATTCGGTACTTC.

This clonotype was counted ten times or more. The DNA for the CDR3 is TGCGCCAGCAGCCAAGAAGCCTGGACGAACACCGGGGAGCTGTTTTTT. Protein: CASSQEAWTNTGELFF. The chain recombines TRBV4-3 with TRBJ2-2; no clear D gene. Trimming shortened V by 0 bases and J by 0 bases, and 8 bases separated the two germline ends. The CDR3 runs to 16 residues. CDR1 and CDR2 (germline): LGHNA, YSLEER.

A few counts support this clonotype. The V and J genes are TRBV30 and TRBJ2-6; D is unresolved. V was trimmed by 0 bases and J by 2 bases, leaving 32 bases between them. Germline CDR1 and CDR2: GTSNPN and SVGIG (reference sequence). The CDR3 loop spans 23 amino acids. In nucleotides, the CDR3 is TGTGCCTGGAGTGTACTGGGCGTCGTCGAGAACCCGAGAACCAATCCTGGGGCCAACGTCCTGACTTTC. Residues: CAWSVLGVVENPRTNPGANVLTF.

This clonotype was detected many times. This CDR3 is CASSQNLEAANEQFF. The DNA for the CDR3 is TGTGCCAGCAGCCAGAACTTAGAGGCAGCCAATGAGCAGTTCTTC. The genes are TRBV5-4 and TRBJ2-1; D remains ambiguous. CDR1 and CDR2 from the germline V gene are SGHNT and YYREEE (reference sequence). The CDR3 is 15 amino acids. V was pared by 4 bases and J by 6 bases, with 17 bases between.

This clonotype was counted a few times. The gene calls are TRBV3-1 and TRBJ1-2; 7 positions match TRBD1. The V gene's germline CDR1 is LGHDT and CDR2 YNNKEL (reference sequence). The V gene end was trimmed by 1 base and the J gene end by 7 bases; junction bases not matched to a gene: 3. The CDR3 has 13 amino acids. CDR3 DNA sequence: TGTGCCAGCAGCCAAGTGAACAGGGGTGGCTACACCTTC. This sequence encodes CASSQVNRGGYTF.

This clonotype was seen at least ten times. The V and J genes are TRBV7-9 and TRBJ1-5; TRBD1 agrees at 7 bases. V shed 4 bases and J 4 bases; nucleotides not matched to a gene: 1. The CDR3 has 13 residues. CDR1 is SEHNR and CDR2 is FQNEAQ in the germline V gene (reference sequence). The CDR3 nucleotides are TGTGCCAGCAGCTCACAGGGGAATCAGCCCCAGCATTTT. As protein: CASSSQGNQPQHF. Together with reference TRBV7-9 and TRBJ1-5, the CDR3 gives the full variable domain: DTGVSQNPRHKITKRGQNVTFRCDPISEHNRLYWYRQTLGQGPEFLTYFQNEAQLEKSRLLSDRFSAERPKGSFSTLEIQRTEQGDSAMYLCASSSQGNQPQHFGDGTRLSIL.

This chain uses TRBV5-1 with TRBJ1-1, with D maybe TRBD1 (6 bases). Trimming pared 0 bases from V and 4 bases from J, leaving 13 bases between. The CDR3 totals 15 residues. The germline gives CDR1 SGHRS, CDR2 YFSETQ. In DNA, the CDR3 is TGCGCCAGCAGCTTGGCATTAGCGGGGGCCACTGAAGCTTTCTTT. This gives the protein CASSLALAGATEAFF.

The sample holds many counts of this clonotype. The V and J genes are TRBV20-1 and TRBJ1-3; D perhaps matches TRBD1 (6 bases). The germline CDR1 and CDR2 sequences are DFQATT and SNEGSKA (reference sequence). V was trimmed by 0 bases and J by 0 bases, leaving 15 bases between them. This CDR3 spans 17 amino acids. This chain's CDR3 is CSARDYGRGLSGNTIYF. In DNA form, the CDR3 reads TGCAGTGCTAGAGATTACGGCAGGGGTCTCTCTGGAAACACCATATATTTT.

At least ten counts were recorded for this clonotype. The rearrangement links TRBV20-1 to TRBJ2-1; D tentatively reads TRBD1 or TRBD2 (7 bases each). Germline assignment: CDR1 DFQATT and CDR2 SNEGSKA (reference sequence). V gave up 4 bases and J gave up 7 bases, with 17 bases separating them. The CDR3 covers 14 residues. CDR3: CSANGLGGGNEQFF. DNA of the CDR3: TGCAGTGCTAACGGACTAGGGGGCGGGAATGAGCAGTTCTTC.

In this sample, this clonotype turned up a few times. The rearrangement links TRBV12-3 or TRBV12-4 to TRBJ1-3; no clear D. V lost 2 bases and J 1 base, leaving 12 bases between the germline ends. The CDR3 runs to 16 residues. CDR3 amino acids: CASSLTPTSSGNTIYF. In DNA, the CDR3 is TGTGCCAGCAGTTTAACGCCAACTTCATCTGGAAACACCATATATTTT.

At least ten counts were recorded for this clonotype. V usage is TRBV7-8 and J usage is TRBJ1-1, with D perhaps matching TRBD1 (6 bases). CDR1 and CDR2 (germline): SGHVS, FQNEAQ. CDR3 length: 15 amino acids. With 3 bases removed from V and 5 bases from J, the gap between germline ends came to 16 bases. The CDR3 loop is CASSFIQGDWTEAFF. DNA of the CDR3: TGTGCCAGCAGCTTCATACAGGGTGACTGGACTGAAGCTTTCTTT. The variable domain in full, completed from reference TRBV7-8 and TRBJ1-1, reads GAGVSQSPRYKVAKRGQDVALRCDPISGHVSLFWYQQALGQGPEFLTYFQNEAQLDKSGLPSDRFFAERPEGSVSTLKIQRTQQEDSAVYLCASSFIQGDWTEAFFGQGTRLTVV.

This clonotype was seen at least ten times. J is TRBJ1-1 and V is TRBV18; TRBD1 might be the D (6 bases). Looked up from germline, CDR1 is KGHSH and CDR2 is LQKENI. V was shortened by 3 bases and J by 8 bases, with 10 bases between the two germline ends. The CDR3 loop spans 12 amino acids. This CDR3 reads CASSPQGHEAFF. The CDR3 DNA reads TGTGCCAGCTCACCGCAGGGACACGAAGCTTTCTTT.

This clonotype turned up a few times. The rearrangement joins TRBV7-2 to TRBJ1-1; no definite D call. Germline CDR1 reads SGHTA; CDR2 reads FQGNSA. V lost 0 bases, J lost 1 base, and 6 bases lay in between. This CDR3 has 14 amino acids. The CDR3: CASSLARGNTEAFF. In DNA, the CDR3 is TGTGCCAGCAGCTTAGCGCGGGGGAACACTGAAGCTTTCTTT.

At least ten counts were recorded for this clonotype. CDR3: CASSYNRDSTGELFF. CDR3 DNA: TGTGCCAGCAGCTACAACAGGGATTCCACCGGGGAGCTGTTTTTT. V and J are TRBV7-9 and TRBJ2-2; D may be TRBD1 (6 bases). The ends were cut back, 4 bases at V and 4 bases at J, with 13 bases in the middle. Looked up from germline, CDR1 is SEHNR and CDR2 is FQNEAQ (reference sequence). The CDR3 sequence is 15 residues long.

This clonotype was found many times. This CDR3 reads CASSQGLATYEQYF. CDR3 coding DNA: TGCGCCAGCAGCCAAGGCCTAGCGACCTACGAGCAGTACTTC. The chain recombines TRBV4-1 with TRBJ2-7, with a weak D call TRBD2 (6 bases). The CDR3 is made up of 14 amino acids. Germline CDR1 reads MGHRA; CDR2 reads YSYEKL. The germline V and J ends were trimmed by 1 base and 2 bases, with 9 bases remaining between them.

The chain is built from TRBV19 and TRBJ1-3; no reliable D call. Germline V gives CDR1 LNHDA, CDR2 SQIVND (reference sequence). V lost 5 bases, J lost 1 base, and 27 bases lay in between. This CDR3 is 20 amino acids long. CDR3 loop: CASSPNPLFGKERSGNTIYF. The CDR3 region has the DNA TGTGCCAGTAGTCCAAACCCTCTCTTCGGGAAGGAAAGATCTGGAAACACCATATATTTT.

At least ten counts were recorded for this clonotype. V and J are TRBV12-3 or TRBV12-4 and TRBJ1-3; 9 bases agree with TRBD1. The CDR3 sequence is 16 residues long. The J segment lost 1 base and the V segment lost 8 bases, leaving 9 bases of the junction unmatched. This chain's CDR3 is CASQQGALGSGNTIYF. The CDR3 DNA reads TGTGCCAGCCAACAGGGGGCCCTAGGTTCTGGAAACACCATATATTTT.

CDR3 coding DNA: TGTGCCAGCTCAGCGGGGACAGACTTAAACATTCAGTACTTC. Its translation is CASSAGTDLNIQYF. The chain couples TRBV18 to TRBJ2-4; possible D gene TRBD1, 7 bases. In germline, CDR1 is KGHSH, CDR2 LQKENI. The CDR3 totals 14 residues. V lost 5 bases to trimming and J lost 6 bases, with 14 bases between them.

This clonotype was detected ten times or more. The DNA for the CDR3 is TGTGCCAGCAGTTATGGGATAAACACCGGGGAGCTGTTTTTT. It codes for CASSYGINTGELFF. V gene TRBV6-6 combines with J gene TRBJ2-2; D not resolved. Trimming left V 3 bases short and J 2 bases short, with 7 bases between. In germline, CDR1 is MNHNY, CDR2 SVGAGI (reference sequence). The CDR3 consists of 14 residues.

This clonotype was counted between two and nine times. The chain couples TRBV28 to TRBJ2-4; 10 nucleotides line up with TRBD1. This CDR3 is built from 15 residues. V trimming: 6 bases; J trimming: 1 base; junction bases outside the gene matches: 3. Germline V gene sequence: CDR1 MDHEN, CDR2 SYDVKM. The CDR3: CASRTGGRAKNIQYF. In DNA form, the CDR3 reads TGTGCCAGCAGGACAGGGGGCAGGGCCAAAAACATTCAGTACTTC.

The chain links TRBV7-9 to TRBJ2-7, with D possibly matching TRBD2 (6 bases). The CDR3 extends over 12 amino acids. Germline V gives CDR1 SEHNR, CDR2 FQNEAQ (reference sequence). Trimming removed 4 bases from V and 6 bases from J, with 10 bases in between. CDR3 loop: CASSSGGVEQYF. In DNA, the CDR3 is TGTGCCAGCAGCTCAGGAGGGGTCGAGCAGTACTTC.

The chain links TRBV6-6 to TRBJ1-4; D gene unclear. Trimming removed 0 bases at V and 8 bases at J, with 13 bases between. CDR1 is MNHNY, CDR2 SVGAGI, per germline (reference sequence). This CDR3 has 15 residues. This chain's CDR3 is CASSYSGARGEKLFF. CDR3 in DNA: TGTGCCAGCAGTTACTCAGGAGCACGGGGAGAAAAACTGTTTTTT.